Listed here are 25 T cell receptor beta chains from one sample, sequenced in a study of T cell changes during pregnancy in multiple sclerosis. TCRdb's copy holds only in-frame clones and misses some; the assay was immunoSEQ multiplex PCR. Found here are about 100,000 clones, around 92% of them singletons; the top ten hold about 3.4%. Material: peripheral blood, obtained in the second trimester of pregnancy. The source is a female donor with multiple sclerosis, enrolled in a pregnancy study.

The chain combines TRBV6-4 with TRBJ1-1; D is uncertain. Trimming removed 3 bases at V and 5 bases at J, with 13 bases between. Germline V lookup: CDR1 MRHNA, CDR2 SNTAGT. The CDR3 has 14 residues. CDR3 region: CASSEGPGPTEAFF. CDR3 sequence (DNA): TGTGCCAGCAGTGAGGGCCCCGGCCCAACTGAAGCTTTCTTT.

The chain couples TRBV14 to TRBJ1-1; TRBD1 aligns across 8 bases. V gave up 4 bases and J gave up 0 bases; unmatched junction bases: 19. Germline V gene data show CDR1 as SGHDN and CDR2 as FVKESK. This CDR3 region has 20 residues. DNA of the CDR3: TGTGCCAGCAGCCCTTTCAAGACAGGGGCAGGACAATCCCTGAACACTGAAGCTTTCTTT. As protein: CASSPFKTGAGQSLNTEAFF.

This chain joins TRBV7-9 and TRBJ2-2, with a weak D call TRBD2 (7 bases). The germline gives CDR1 SEHNR, CDR2 FQNEAQ (reference sequence). V gave up 5 bases and J gave up 4 bases, with 17 bases separating them. The CDR3 contains 16 residues. CDR3 nucleotide sequence: TGTGCCAGCAGCCCTAGGGGGGGAGGAGGCACCGGGGAGCTGTTTTTT. Translated: CASSPRGGGGTGELFF.

The V and J genes are TRBV7-9 and TRBJ2-7; D perhaps matches TRBD2 (5 bases). V dropped 5 bases and J dropped 3 bases, with 11 bases sitting between them. This CDR3 has 13 amino acids. CDR1 is SEHNR, CDR2 FQNEAQ, per germline (reference sequence). CDR3 in DNA: TGTGCCAGCAGCCGGATACTAGACTACGAGCAGTACTTC. Its translation is CASSRILDYEQYF.

The chain employs TRBV28 and TRBJ1-5, with 7 bases matching TRBD1. The CDR3 runs to 14 residues. Germline values: CDR1 MDHEN, CDR2 SYDVKM. Trimming took 8 bases from V and 3 from J; bases not matched to a gene: 7. This chain's CDR3 is CASLDRIFNQPQHF. CDR3 DNA: TGTGCCAGCTTGGACAGGATTTTCAATCAGCCCCAGCATTTT.

This chain uses TRBV4-3 with TRBJ2-1; the match to TRBD2 covers 13 bases. This CDR3 is 15 amino acids long. The germline gives CDR1 LGHNA, CDR2 YSLEER. V lost 3 bases and J lost 9; bases outside the gene matches: 5. The CDR3 DNA reads TGCGCCAGCAGCCAGGGACTAGCGGGAATGGGTGAGCAGTTCTTC. This translates into CASSQGLAGMGEQFF.

The chain links TRBV11-2 to TRBJ2-1; 9 nucleotides align to TRBD1. V lost 10 bases to trimming and J lost 6 bases; unmatched junction nucleotides: 4. The CDR3 is 12 residues long. The germline gives CDR1 SGHAT, CDR2 FQNNGV. CDR3 bases: TGTGCCATCGGACAGGGGAGCAATGAGCAGTTCTTC. Translation gives CAIGQGSNEQFF.

The chain joins TRBV19 to TRBJ2-3; the match to TRBD2 covers 8 bases. The length of the CDR3 is 16 residues. Unmatched junction bases numbered 7, after V lost 4 bases and J lost 1 base. Looked up from germline, CDR1 is LNHDA and CDR2 is SQIVND (reference sequence). The CDR3 loop is CASSTGAGVGTDTQYF. DNA of the CDR3: TGTGCCAGTAGTACCGGAGCGGGAGTGGGCACAGATACGCAGTATTTT.

The chain has TRBV5-1 and TRBJ2-1, with 10 nucleotides matching TRBD2. After removal of 2 bases from V and 8 bases from J, the junction contained 7 bases not matched to a gene. This CDR3 is built from 15 residues. CDR1 SGHRS and CDR2 YFSETQ come from the germline V gene. The CDR3 DNA follows: TGCGCCAGCAGCTTAAGCGGGAGGGCCGGAGATGAGCAGTTCTTC. It translates to CASSLSGRAGDEQFF.

V gene TRBV27 combines with J gene TRBJ2-7; 9 bases are a match to TRBD2. Trimming took 5 bases from V and 0 from J; bases not matched to a gene: 8. The CDR3 runs to 16 residues. The germline V gene has CDR1 MNHEY and CDR2 SMNVEV (reference sequence). CDR3 nucleotide sequence: TGTGCCAGCAGTCATTTAGCGGGAGAGCTCTCCTACGAGCAGTACTTC. It translates to CASSHLAGELSYEQYF.

This clone was seen just once. The chain links TRBV7-6 to TRBJ2-7; 9 bases line up with TRBD2. The V gene end was trimmed by 2 bases and the J gene end by 4 bases; junction bases not matched to a gene: 15. The CDR3 loop spans 18 amino acids. Germline V gene lookup returns CDR1 SGHVS and CDR2 FNYEAQ. The CDR3 coding sequence is TGTGCCAGCAGCTTACGCGTGGTGGGTGGCGGGAGGGTATACGAGCAGTACTTC. Translated, it gives CASSLRVVGGGRVYEQYF.

J is TRBJ1-4 and V is TRBV9; possibly TRBD1 for D (5 bases). V lost 1 base to trimming and J lost 2 bases, with 6 bases between them. Germline V gene lookup returns CDR1 SGDLS and CDR2 YYNGEE. The CDR3 is 14 amino acids. The CDR3 loop reads CASSVSGTNEKLFF. The CDR3 region has the DNA TGTGCCAGCAGCGTATCAGGGACTAATGAAAAACTGTTTTTT. The full variable domain, rest sourced from reference TRBV9 and TRBJ1-4, is DSGVTQTPKHLITATGQRVTLRCSPRSGDLSVYWYQQSLDQGLQFLIQYYNGEERAKGNILERFSAQQFPDLHSELNLSSLELGDSALYFCASSVSGTNEKLFFGSGTQLSVL.

CDR3 amino acids: CASSPGGYGYTF. The CDR3 DNA sequence: TGTGCCAGCAGTCCAGGGGGCTATGGCTACACCTTC. The chain links TRBV6-5 to TRBJ1-2; 7 positions match TRBD1. The CDR3 has 12 amino acids. Per the germline V gene, CDR1 is MNHEY and CDR2 is SVGAGI. V lost 5 bases to trimming and J lost 4 bases; unmatched junction nucleotides: 1.

This chain connects TRBV4-1 to TRBJ2-3; 10 bases fit TRBD1. The V segment lost 2 bases and the J segment 3 bases; nucleotides outside the gene matches: 5. Germline CDR1 and CDR2: MGHRA and YSYEKL. CDR3 length: 16 amino acids. Written as DNA, the CDR3 is TGCGCCAGCAGCCAACGGGACAGGGGCACGACAGATACGCAGTATTTT. Translating it yields CASSQRDRGTTDTQYF.

This sequence joins TRBV7-3 and TRBJ2-1, with no clear D. Germline V gene data show CDR1 as SGHTA and CDR2 as FQGTGA. V was cut by 4 bases and J by 0 bases, with 10 bases left in between. The CDR3 extends over 15 amino acids. CDR3 DNA: TGTGCCAGCAGCTCAAGCCTTGGCTCCTACAATGAGCAGTTCTTC. This encodes CASSSSLGSYNEQFF.

Only one count was recorded for this clone. The chain combines TRBV19 with TRBJ2-1; 7 bases agree with TRBD2. This CDR3 spans 15 amino acids. The V gene's germline CDR1 is LNHDA and CDR2 SQIVND (reference sequence). J gave up 8 bases and V 5 bases, and 12 bases lay outside the gene matches. The chain's CDR3 is CASSPLAGEGDEQFF. Here the CDR3 DNA reads TGTGCCAGTAGTCCCCTCGCGGGAGAAGGCGATGAGCAGTTCTTC. The full variable domain, with the rest looked up from reference TRBV19 and TRBJ2-1, is DGGITQSPKYLFRKEGQNVTLSCEQNLNHDAMYWYRQDPGQGLRLIYYSQIVNDFQKGDIAEGYSVSREKKESFPLTVTSAQKNPTAFYLCASSPLAGEGDEQFFGPGTRLTVL.

The V gene is TRBV2, the J gene TRBJ2-7; 12 nucleotides match TRBD2. The CDR3 loop spans 15 amino acids. In germline, CDR1 is SNHLY, CDR2 FYNNEI. The junction had 5 bases not matched to a gene; V was cut back by 6 bases and J by 2 bases. The CDR3 spells CASRVTSGGTYEQYF. The CDR3, as DNA: TGTGCCAGCAGGGTCACTAGCGGGGGGACCTACGAGCAGTACTTC.

The gene calls are TRBV5-4 and TRBJ1-2; tentatively, D is TRBD1 (6 bases). Trimming stripped 0 bases from V and 4 bases from J, with 13 bases between. This CDR3 is built from 15 residues. The germline gives CDR1 SGHNT, CDR2 YYREEE (reference sequence). The CDR3 loop reads CASSLAMGDTYGYTF. The CDR3 DNA reads as TGTGCCAGCAGCTTGGCCATGGGGGACACCTATGGCTACACCTTC.

The chain uses TRBV9 and TRBJ1-2; unclear D gene. This CDR3 spans 13 amino acids. The germline V gene encodes CDR1 SGDLS and CDR2 YYNGEE. V lost 3 bases to trimming and J lost 5 bases, with 11 bases between them. DNA for the CDR3: TGTGCCAGCAGCGCCGGGAACCTTTATGGCTACACCTTC. Protein: CASSAGNLYGYTF.

CDR3 coding DNA: TGTGCCAGCAGCCCGGACAGTGCTAATGAAAAACTGTTTTTT. Translated, it gives CASSPDSANEKLFF. The chain links TRBV5-8 to TRBJ1-4; tentative D call: TRBD1 (6 bases). Germline V lookup: CDR1 SGHTS, CDR2 YDEGEE. CDR3 length: 14 residues. Trimming took off 4 bases at V and 3 bases at J, with 10 bases between the two ends. The variable domain in full, with the rest retrieved from reference TRBV5-8 and TRBJ1-4, is EAGVTQSPTHLIKTRGQQATLRCSPISGHTSVYWYQQALGLGLQFLLWYDEGEERNRGNFPPRFSGRQFPNYSSELNVNALELEDSALYLCASSPDSANEKLFFGSGTQLSVL.

This chain uses TRBV2 with TRBJ2-2, with a tentative D call TRBD2 (5 bases). The germline CDR1 and CDR2 sequences are SNHLY and FYNNEI. The CDR3 has 15 residues. With 2 bases removed from V and 2 bases from J, the gap between germline ends came to 9 bases. CDR3 sequence reads: CASSEQLVNTGELFF. The CDR3 region has the DNA TGTGCCAGCAGTGAACAACTAGTAAACACCGGGGAGCTGTTTTTT.

In nucleotides, the CDR3 is TGTGCCAGCAGATTTCCCGGACAGAACTACGAGCAGTACTTC. Protein: CASRFPGQNYEQYF. The genes are TRBV2 and TRBJ2-7; TRBD1 might be the D (6 bases). The CDR3 loop spans 14 amino acids. Germline values: CDR1 SNHLY, CDR2 FYNNEI. V was cut by 6 bases and J by 3 bases, with 15 bases left in between.

The J gene is TRBJ2-4, the V gene TRBV4-2; 9 nucleotides line up with TRBD1. The CDR3 consists of 16 residues. Germline V CDR1 and CDR2: LGHNA, YNFKEQ. Trimming at V came to 0 bases and at J to 8 bases, leaving 8 bases not matched to a gene. In DNA form, the CDR3 reads TGTGCCAGCAGCCAAGATGATTTAGGACAGGGGTACATTCAGTACTTC. Its translation is CASSQDDLGQGYIQYF.

The CDR3 DNA follows: TGTGCCTGGGGGACTCCAACTAATGAAAAACTGTTTTTT. This gives the protein CAWGTPTNEKLFF. This sequence joins TRBV30 and TRBJ1-4, with a possible D match to TRBD1 (5 bases). Germline values: CDR1 GTSNPN, CDR2 SVGIG (reference sequence). The V and J ends lost 5 bases and 0 bases respectively, with 7 bases between them. CDR3 length: 13 amino acids.

J is TRBJ1-6 and V is TRBV5-1, with 7 nucleotides matching TRBD1. Germline values: CDR1 SGHRS, CDR2 YFSETQ. This CDR3 region has 13 residues. V lost 0 bases and J lost 12; bases outside the gene matches: 3. The CDR3 DNA reads as TGCGCCAGCAGCTTGGGACAGGGTAGACCCCTCCACTTT. This translates into CASSLGQGRPLHF.